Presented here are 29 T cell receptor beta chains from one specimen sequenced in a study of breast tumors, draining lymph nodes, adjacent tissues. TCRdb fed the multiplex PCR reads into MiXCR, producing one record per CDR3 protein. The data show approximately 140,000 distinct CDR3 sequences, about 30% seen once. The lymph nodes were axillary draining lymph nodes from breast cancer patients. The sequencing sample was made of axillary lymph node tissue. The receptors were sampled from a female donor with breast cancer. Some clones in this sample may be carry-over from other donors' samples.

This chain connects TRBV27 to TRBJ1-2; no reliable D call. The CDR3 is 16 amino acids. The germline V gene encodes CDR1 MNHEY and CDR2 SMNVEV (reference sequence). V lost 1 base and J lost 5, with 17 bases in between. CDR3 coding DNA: TGTGCCAGCAGTTTATTTTCAGCGGCCGCAACTTATGGCTACACCTTC. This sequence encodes CASSLFSAAATYGYTF.

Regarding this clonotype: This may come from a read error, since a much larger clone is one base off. DNA of the CDR3: TGTGCCAGCAGTGAAGGACAGGCCTCTGGAAACACCATATATTTT. Amino acid sequence: CASSEGQASGNTIYF. This chain connects TRBV28 to TRBJ1-3, with 7 bases that match TRBD1. Germline assignment: CDR1 MDHEN and CDR2 SYDVKM. There are 15 residues in the CDR3. V shed 5 bases, J shed 0 bases, and the junction held 4 bases outside the gene matches.

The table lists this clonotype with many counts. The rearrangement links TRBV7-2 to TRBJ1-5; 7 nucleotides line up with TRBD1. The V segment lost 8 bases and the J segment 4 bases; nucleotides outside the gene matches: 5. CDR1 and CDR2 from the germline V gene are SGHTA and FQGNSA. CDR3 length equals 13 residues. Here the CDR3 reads CASGEQGNQPQHF. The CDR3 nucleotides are TGTGCCAGCGGAGAACAGGGGAATCAGCCCCAGCATTTT.

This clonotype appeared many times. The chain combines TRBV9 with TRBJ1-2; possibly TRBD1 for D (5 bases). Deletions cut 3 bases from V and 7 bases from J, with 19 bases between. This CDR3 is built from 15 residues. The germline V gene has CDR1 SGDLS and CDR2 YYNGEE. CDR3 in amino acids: CASSGWQTDLSGYTF. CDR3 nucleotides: TGTGCCAGCAGCGGGTGGCAGACAGATCTGTCTGGCTACACCTTC.

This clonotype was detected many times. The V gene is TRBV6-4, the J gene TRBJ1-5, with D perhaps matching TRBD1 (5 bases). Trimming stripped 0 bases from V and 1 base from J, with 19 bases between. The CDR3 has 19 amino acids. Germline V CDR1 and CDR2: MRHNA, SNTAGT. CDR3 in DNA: TGTGCCAGCAGTGACTCGTTGGCGACAGTCGAGGGGAGCAATCAGCCCCAGCATTTT. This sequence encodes CASSDSLATVEGSNQPQHF.

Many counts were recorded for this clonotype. The CDR3 here is CASRWGTNTGELFF. CDR3 DNA sequence: TGTGCCAGCAGGTGGGGGACGAACACCGGGGAGCTGTTTTTT. The gene calls are TRBV12-3 or TRBV12-4 and TRBJ2-2, with D perhaps assigned TRBD1 or TRBD2 (5 bases each). The V end was cut by 6 bases, the J end by 0 bases, with 8 bases between. CDR3 length equals 14 residues.

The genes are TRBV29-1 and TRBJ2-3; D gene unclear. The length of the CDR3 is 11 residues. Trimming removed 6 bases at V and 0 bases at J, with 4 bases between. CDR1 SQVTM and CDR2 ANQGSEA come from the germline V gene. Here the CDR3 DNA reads TGCAGCGTGGACAGCACAGATACGCAGTATTTT. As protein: CSVDSTDTQYF.

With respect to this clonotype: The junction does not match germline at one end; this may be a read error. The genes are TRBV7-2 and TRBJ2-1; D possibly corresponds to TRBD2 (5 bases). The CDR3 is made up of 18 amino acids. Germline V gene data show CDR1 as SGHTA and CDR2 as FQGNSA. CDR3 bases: TGTGCCAGCAGCTTGAGGACTGGCGGGCTAAGCTCCCACAATGAGCAGTTCTTC. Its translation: CASSLRTGGLSSHNEQFF. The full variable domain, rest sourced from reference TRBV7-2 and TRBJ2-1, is GAGVSQSPSNKVTEKGKDVELRCDPISGHTALYWYRQSLGQGLEFLIYFQGNSAPDKSGLPSDRFSAERTGGSVSTLTIQRTQQEDSAVYLCASSLRTGGLSSHNEQFFGPGTRLTVL.

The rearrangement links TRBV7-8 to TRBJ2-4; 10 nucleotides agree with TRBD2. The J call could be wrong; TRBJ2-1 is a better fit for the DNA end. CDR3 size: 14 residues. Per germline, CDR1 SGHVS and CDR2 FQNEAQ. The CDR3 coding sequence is TGTGCCAGCAGCCTGAGGGCTAGCGGGGGAGATCAGTTCTTC. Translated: CASSLRASGGDQFF.

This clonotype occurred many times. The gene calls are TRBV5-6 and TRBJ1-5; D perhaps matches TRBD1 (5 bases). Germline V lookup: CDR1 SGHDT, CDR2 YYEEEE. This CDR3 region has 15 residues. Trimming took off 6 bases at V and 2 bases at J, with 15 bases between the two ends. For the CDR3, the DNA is TGTGCCAGCACCCCGTGGGGACGGGGCAATCAGCCCCAGCATTTT. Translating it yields CASTPWGRGNQPQHF.

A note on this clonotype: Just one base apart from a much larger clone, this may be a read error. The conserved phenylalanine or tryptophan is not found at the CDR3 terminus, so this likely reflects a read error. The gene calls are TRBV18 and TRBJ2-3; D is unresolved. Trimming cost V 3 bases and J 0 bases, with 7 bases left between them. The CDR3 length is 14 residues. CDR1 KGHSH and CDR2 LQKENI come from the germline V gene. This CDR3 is CASSPPPSTDTQYL. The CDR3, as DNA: TGTGCCAGCTCACCTCCCCCTAGCACAGATACGCAGTATCTT.

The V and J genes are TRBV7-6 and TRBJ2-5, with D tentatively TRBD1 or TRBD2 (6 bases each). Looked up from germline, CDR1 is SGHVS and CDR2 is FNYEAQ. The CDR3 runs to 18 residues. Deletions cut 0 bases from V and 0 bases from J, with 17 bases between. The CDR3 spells CASSLAGLGGRDQETQYF. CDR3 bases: TGTGCCAGCAGCTTAGCGGGGCTCGGGGGCCGTGACCAAGAGACCCAGTACTTC.

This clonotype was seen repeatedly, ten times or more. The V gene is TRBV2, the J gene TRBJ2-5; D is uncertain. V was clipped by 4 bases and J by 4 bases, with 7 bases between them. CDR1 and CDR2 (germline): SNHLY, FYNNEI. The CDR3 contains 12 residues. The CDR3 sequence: CASSVRPETQYF. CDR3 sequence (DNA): TGTGCCAGCAGTGTTAGGCCAGAGACCCAGTACTTC.

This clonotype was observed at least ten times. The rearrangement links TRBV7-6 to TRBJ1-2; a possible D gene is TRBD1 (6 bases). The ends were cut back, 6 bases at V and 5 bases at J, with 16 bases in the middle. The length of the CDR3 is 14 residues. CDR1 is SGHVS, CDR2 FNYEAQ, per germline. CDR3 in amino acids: CASRPWDTPYGYTF. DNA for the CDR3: TGTGCCAGCAGGCCTTGGGACACTCCTTATGGCTACACCTTC.

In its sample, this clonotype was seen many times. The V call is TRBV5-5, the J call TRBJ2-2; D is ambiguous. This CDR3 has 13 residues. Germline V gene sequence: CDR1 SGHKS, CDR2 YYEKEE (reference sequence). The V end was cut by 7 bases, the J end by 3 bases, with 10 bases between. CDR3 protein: CASARSDTGELFF. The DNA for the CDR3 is TGTGCCAGCGCCAGGTCGGACACCGGGGAGCTGTTTTTT.

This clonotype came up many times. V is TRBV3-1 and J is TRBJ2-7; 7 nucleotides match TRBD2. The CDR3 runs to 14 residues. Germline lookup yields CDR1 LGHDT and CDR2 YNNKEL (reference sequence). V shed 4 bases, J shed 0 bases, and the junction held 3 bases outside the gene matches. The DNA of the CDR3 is TGTGCCAGCAGCCCCCGGGACTACTCCTACGAGCAGTACTTC. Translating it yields CASSPRDYSYEQYF.

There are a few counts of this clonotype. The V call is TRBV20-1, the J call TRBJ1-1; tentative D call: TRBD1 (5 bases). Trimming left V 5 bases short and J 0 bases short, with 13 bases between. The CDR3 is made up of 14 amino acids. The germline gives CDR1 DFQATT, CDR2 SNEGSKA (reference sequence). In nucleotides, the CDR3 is TGCAGTGCTTACTCCGGGGGTGTGAACACTGAAGCTTTCTTT. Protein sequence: CSAYSGGVNTEAFF.

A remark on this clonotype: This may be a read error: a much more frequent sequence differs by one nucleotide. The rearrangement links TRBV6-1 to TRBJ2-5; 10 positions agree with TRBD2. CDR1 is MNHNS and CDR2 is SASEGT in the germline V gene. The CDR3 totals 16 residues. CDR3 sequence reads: CASSDPGQLAGETRYF. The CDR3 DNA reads TGTGCCAGCAGTGACCCGGGACAGCTAGCGGGGGAGACCCGGTACTTC.

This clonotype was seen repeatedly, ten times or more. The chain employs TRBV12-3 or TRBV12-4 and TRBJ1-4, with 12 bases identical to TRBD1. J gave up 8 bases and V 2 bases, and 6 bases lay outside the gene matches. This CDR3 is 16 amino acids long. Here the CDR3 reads CASSLPGQGAGEKLFF. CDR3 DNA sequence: TGTGCCAGCAGTTTACCGGGACAGGGGGCGGGAGAAAAACTGTTTTTT.

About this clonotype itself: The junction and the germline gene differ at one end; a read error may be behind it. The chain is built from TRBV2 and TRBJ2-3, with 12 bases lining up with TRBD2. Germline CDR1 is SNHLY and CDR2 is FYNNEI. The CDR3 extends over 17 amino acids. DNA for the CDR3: TGTGCCAGCAGACCGGGACTAGCGGGTCTCCGCACAGATACGCAGTACTTT. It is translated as CASRPGLAGLRTDTQYF.

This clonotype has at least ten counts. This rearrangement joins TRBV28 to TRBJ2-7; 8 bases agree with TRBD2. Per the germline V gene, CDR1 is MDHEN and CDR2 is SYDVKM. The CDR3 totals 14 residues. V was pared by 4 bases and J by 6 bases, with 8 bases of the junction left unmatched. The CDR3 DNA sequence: TGTGCCAGCAGTTCGCCCAGCGGGGGTGGCGAGCAGTACTTC. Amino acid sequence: CASSSPSGGGEQYF.

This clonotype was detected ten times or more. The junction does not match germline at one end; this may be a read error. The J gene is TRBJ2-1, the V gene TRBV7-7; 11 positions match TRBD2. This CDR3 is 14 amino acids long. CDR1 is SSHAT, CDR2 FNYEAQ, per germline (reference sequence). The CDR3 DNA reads TGTGCTAGCAGCTTAGCGGGGGGGAAAAATGAGCAGTTCTTC. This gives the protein CASSLAGGKNEQFF.

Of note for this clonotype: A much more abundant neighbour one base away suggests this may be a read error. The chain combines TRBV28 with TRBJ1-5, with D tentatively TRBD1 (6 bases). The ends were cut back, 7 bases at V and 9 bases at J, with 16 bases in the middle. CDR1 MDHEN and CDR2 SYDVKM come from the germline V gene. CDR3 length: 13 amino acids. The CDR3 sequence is CASTQGWSPPQHF. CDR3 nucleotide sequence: TGTGCCAGCACTCAGGGGTGGAGTCCGCCCCAGCATTTT.

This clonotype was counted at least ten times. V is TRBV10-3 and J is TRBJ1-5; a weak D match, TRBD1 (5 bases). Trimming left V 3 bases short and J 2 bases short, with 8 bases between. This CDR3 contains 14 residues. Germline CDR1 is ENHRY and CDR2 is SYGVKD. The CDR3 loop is CAISEGGGNQPQHF. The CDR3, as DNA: TGTGCCATCAGTGAAGGAGGGGGCAATCAGCCCCAGCATTTT.

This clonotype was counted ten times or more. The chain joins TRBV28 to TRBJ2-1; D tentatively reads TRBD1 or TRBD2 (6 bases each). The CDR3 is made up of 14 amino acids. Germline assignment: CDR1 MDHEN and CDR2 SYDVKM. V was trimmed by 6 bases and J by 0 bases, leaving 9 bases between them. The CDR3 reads CASREGGSYNEQFF. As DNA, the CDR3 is TGTGCCAGCAGGGAGGGGGGCTCCTACAATGAGCAGTTCTTC.

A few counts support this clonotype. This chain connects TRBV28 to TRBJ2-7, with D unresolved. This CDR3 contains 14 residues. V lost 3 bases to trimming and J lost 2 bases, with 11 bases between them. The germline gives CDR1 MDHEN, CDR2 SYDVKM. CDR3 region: CASSFIITTYEQYF. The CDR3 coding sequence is TGTGCCAGCAGTTTTATTATAACCACCTACGAGCAGTACTTC.

CDR3 sequence (DNA): TGTGCCAGCAGACCGATAGGGACTAGCGGGAGGCGTACCGGGGAGCTGTTTTTT. It encodes CASRPIGTSGRRTGELFF. The chain combines TRBV7-8 with TRBJ2-2, with TRBD2 identical over 15 bases. Per the germline V gene, CDR1 is SGHVS and CDR2 is FQNEAQ. V shed 6 bases, J shed 5 bases, and the junction held 10 bases outside the gene matches. CDR3 length: 18 amino acids.

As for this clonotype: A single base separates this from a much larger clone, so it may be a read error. Here the CDR3 DNA reads TGTGCCAGCAGTTTCCCCGGGACAGAGGGGCGAGAGACCCAGTACTTC. The encoded protein is CASSFPGTEGRETQYF. The chain combines TRBV28 with TRBJ2-5; 7 nucleotides match TRBD1. V shed 3 bases, J shed 4 bases, and the junction held 11 bases outside the gene matches. The CDR3 has 16 residues. The germline V gene has CDR1 MDHEN and CDR2 SYDVKM. The full variable domain, rest sourced from reference TRBV28 and TRBJ2-5, is DVKVTQSSRYLVKRTGEKVFLECVQDMDHENMFWYRQDPGLGLRLIYFSYDVKMKEKGDIPEGYSVSREKKERFSLILESASTNQTSMYLCASSFPGTEGRETQYFGPGTRLLVL.

CDR3 in amino acids: CASRDRGAYNEQFF. The CDR3 coding sequence is TGTGCCAGCAGGGACAGGGGGGCCTACAATGAGCAGTTCTTC. The chain uses TRBV12-5 and TRBJ2-1, with TRBD1 identical over 11 bases. The length of the CDR3 is 14 residues. The germline CDR1 and CDR2 sequences are LGHNT and FRNRAP. The variable domain in full, with the rest retrieved from reference TRBV12-5 and TRBJ2-1, is DARVTQTPRHKVTEMGQEVTMRCQPILGHNTVFWYRQTMMQGLELLAYFRNRAPLDDSGMPKDRFSAEMPDATLATLKIQPSEPRDSAVYFCASRDRGAYNEQFFGPGTRLTVL.